Sequencing of this TCR beta chain was carried out in a study of early T cells in non-severe SARS-CoV-2 infection (dated by TCRdb to 2020 to 2023). At the level of the whole study: Bulk RNA from unsorted whole blood was used for TCR sequencing, so alpha and beta chains could not be paired.

The library relied on 5' RACE. For sequencing, a NextSeq 500 was employed. In the TCR library protocol, unique molecular identifiers were attached to individual cDNA molecules to correct for PCR bias and sequencing error. Both TCR alpha and beta chains were sequenced, and tight co-correlation was observed between alpha and beta sequence abundances in each sample. The original methods were these. Decombinator V4 was used to annotate TCR sequences for V gene, J gene and CDR3. TCRs were defined as expanded if a significant change between any two time points was detected under a Poisson model with p below 0.0001. Abundances of TCRs were expressed as counts per million after normalisation to the total number of TCRs sequenced in each sample. TRAV1-2 paired with TRAJ12, TRAJ20 or TRAJ33 defined MAIT TCRs, while TRAV10 paired with TRAJ18 defined iNKT TCRs. VDJdb, accessed 1 November 2021, was searched for CMV, EBV and SARS-CoV-2 annotated TCRs, excluding TCRs annotated for multiple antigens. TCRdb itself trimmed the public reads at Q25 with fastp, ran MiXCR and retained productive beta chains. A single entry per CDR3 protein holds the most common genes and DNA from its merged rows. TCRdb, not the authors, supplied the V and J calls. The sample table lists around 78,000 distinct CDR3 sequences, around 15% of them with a count of one. 3% to 3.5% of the sample rests with the top ten.

A case-control design nested within a healthcare worker cohort in London, UK, was used, with weekly nasopharyngeal swab PCR tests and blood sampling performed. Between 23 and 31 March 2020, the week of the UK lockdown, healthcare workers were enrolled and then followed up weekly for as long as 16 weeks. General study outcomes and caveats: VDJdb matching was skewed toward anti-spike CD8 responses, so virus-specific expansions were likely underestimated and private and CD4 specificities were missed.

For this clonotype: Its cognate antigen has yet to be identified. No much larger clone is present one base from it, and per-base qualities are unavailable.

The CDR3 has 13 amino acids, counting the end cysteine and phenylalanine. The sequence is cut down to CDR3 DNA, 39 bases in frame from base 1. At the junction V is shortened by 2 bases and J by 8 bases, with 9 bases in between. The germline V gene sets CDR1 to SGHVS and CDR2 to FQNEAQ. The chain employs TRBV7-8 and TRBJ2-2, with TRBD2 perhaps the D gene, on 5 matching bases. The sequenced sample consisted of whole blood. The sequence came from an adult who was a healthcare worker with PCR-confirmed SARS-CoV-2 infection or an uninfected control (not recorded which). The CDR3 reads as follows: CASSLSGPGELFF. At the DNA level, the sequence is TGTGCCAGCAGCTTAAGCGGTCCGGGGGAGCTGTTTTTT.